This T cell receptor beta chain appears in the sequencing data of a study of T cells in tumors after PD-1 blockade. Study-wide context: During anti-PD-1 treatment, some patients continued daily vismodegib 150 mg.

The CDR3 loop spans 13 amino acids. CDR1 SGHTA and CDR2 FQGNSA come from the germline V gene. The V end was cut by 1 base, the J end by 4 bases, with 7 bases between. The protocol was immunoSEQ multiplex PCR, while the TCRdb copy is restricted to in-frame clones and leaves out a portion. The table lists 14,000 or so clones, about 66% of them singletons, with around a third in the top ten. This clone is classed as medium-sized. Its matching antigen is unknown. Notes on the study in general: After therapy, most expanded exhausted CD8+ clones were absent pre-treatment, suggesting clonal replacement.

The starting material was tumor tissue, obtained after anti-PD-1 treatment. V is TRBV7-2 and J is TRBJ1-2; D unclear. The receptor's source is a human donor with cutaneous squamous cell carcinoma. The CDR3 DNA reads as TGTGCCAGCAGCTTAGATCCAGCCTATGGCTACACCTTC. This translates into CASSLDPAYGYTF.